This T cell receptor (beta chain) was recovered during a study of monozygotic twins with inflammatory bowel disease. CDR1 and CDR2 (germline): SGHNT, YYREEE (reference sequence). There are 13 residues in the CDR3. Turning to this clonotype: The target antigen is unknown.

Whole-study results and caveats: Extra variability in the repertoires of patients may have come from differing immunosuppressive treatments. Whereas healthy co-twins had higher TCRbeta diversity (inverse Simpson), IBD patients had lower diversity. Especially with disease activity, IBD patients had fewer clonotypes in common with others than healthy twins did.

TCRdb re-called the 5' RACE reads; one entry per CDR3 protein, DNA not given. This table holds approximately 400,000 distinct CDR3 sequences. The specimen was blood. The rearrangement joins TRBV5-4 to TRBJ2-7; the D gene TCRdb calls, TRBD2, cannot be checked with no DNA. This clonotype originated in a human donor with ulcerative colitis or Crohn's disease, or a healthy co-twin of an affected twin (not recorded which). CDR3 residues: CASSGGYSYEQYF.